What follows are 31 T cell receptor beta chains derived from one specimen sequenced in a study of cytomegalovirus exposure and HLA in healthy donors (dated by TCRdb to 2016 to 2017). The protocol used for the library was the immunoSEQ multiplex PCR assay. The multiplex PCR relied on a mix of 60 forward primers for TCR Vbeta segments and 13 reverse primers for TCR Jbeta segments. Sourced from immuneACCESS, this table was stored by TCRdb with only in-frame sequences that have V and J called. A share of the clones is absent; for the studies checked, an unresolved V gene accounts for under half, and the remainder has no known explanation. The sample contains 150,000 or so clones, 70% to 80% of them found a single time. In total, the top ten clones hold 7.7% of the sample. The sequencing input was PBMCs. Every receptor here comes from a man aged 25 to 40 in good health and CMV-seropositive.

The V and J genes are TRBV10-3 and TRBJ1-5, with a possible D match to TRBD1 (6 bases). The CDR3 has 14 residues. The germline gives CDR1 ENHRY, CDR2 SYGVKD. Trimming removed 6 bases at V and 3 bases at J, with 12 bases between. The DNA of the CDR3 is TGTGCCATCAGCCTGGCAGGGGTCAATCAGCCCCAGCATTTT. The encoded protein is CAISLAGVNQPQHF.

This chain joins TRBV4-1 and TRBJ1-5, with 8 bases aligning to TRBD1. Germline CDR1 reads MGHRA; CDR2 reads YSYEKL. This CDR3 has 17 amino acids. Trimming removed 3 bases from V and 4 bases from J; junction bases left unmatched: 11. This chain's CDR3 is CASSHPDRGARNQPQHF. The CDR3 coding sequence is TGCGCCAGCAGCCACCCTGACAGGGGCGCCAGGAATCAGCCCCAGCATTTT.

This chain links TRBV30 with TRBJ2-2; possibly TRBD1 for D (6 bases). Germline CDR1 reads GTSNPN; CDR2 reads SVGIG (reference sequence). V was trimmed by 3 bases and J by 5 bases, leaving 10 bases between them. This CDR3 comprises 13 residues. This chain's CDR3 is CAWRQGRTGELFF. In DNA form, the CDR3 reads TGTGCCTGGAGACAGGGAAGGACCGGGGAGCTGTTTTTT.

This chain links TRBV5-4 with TRBJ2-1; D not resolved. With 6 bases removed from V and 7 bases from J, the gap between germline ends came to 14 bases. The CDR3 has 13 amino acids. Germline V lookup: CDR1 SGHNT, CDR2 YYREEE (reference sequence). The CDR3 loop is CASTSAVLNEQFF. The DNA for the CDR3 is TGTGCCAGCACCTCGGCGGTGTTGAATGAGCAGTTCTTC.

The rearrangement uses TRBV28 and TRBJ2-7, with D possibly being TRBD2 (7 bases). Germline CDR1 and CDR2: MDHEN and SYDVKM. This CDR3 comprises 13 residues. Deletions cut 10 bases from V and 2 bases from J, with 15 bases between. The CDR3 nucleotides are TGTGCCACCCGGGGGGCGGGGCCCTACGAGCAGTACTTC. The encoded protein is CATRGAGPYEQYF.

The chain joins TRBV18 to TRBJ1-2; 7 bases map to TRBD1. The CDR3 has 15 residues. J was trimmed by 5 bases and V by 2 bases; bases with no gene match: 8. In germline, CDR1 is KGHSH, CDR2 LQKENI. CDR3 in amino acids: CASSPATGKGYGYTF. The DNA for the CDR3 is TGTGCCAGCTCACCAGCGACAGGGAAAGGGTATGGCTACACCTTC.

This clone was picked up a small number of times. The CDR3 sequence is CASSAGSYEQYF. For the CDR3, the DNA is TGTGCCAGTAGTGCCGGCTCCTACGAGCAGTACTTC. The rearrangement uses TRBV19 and TRBJ2-7; D ambiguous. V lost 5 bases and J 0 bases, leaving 5 bases between the germline ends. Germline V CDR1 and CDR2: LNHDA, SQIVND (reference sequence). CDR3 size: 12 residues. The entire variable domain, with the rest obtained from reference TRBV19 and TRBJ2-7, is as follows: DGGITQSPKYLFRKEGQNVTLSCEQNLNHDAMYWYRQDPGQGLRLIYYSQIVNDFQKGDIAEGYSVSREKKESFPLTVTSAQKNPTAFYLCASSAGSYEQYFGPGTRLTVT.

The chain employs TRBV6-5 and TRBJ2-1, with a weak D call TRBD1 (5 bases). The CDR3 spans 14 residues. V was shortened by 5 bases and J by 4 bases, with 12 bases between the two germline ends. Germline CDR1 MNHEY, CDR2 SVGAGI. The CDR3 bases are TGTGCCAGCAGTCGCGACAGTCTTTACAATGAGCAGTTCTTC. Amino acid sequence: CASSRDSLYNEQFF.

V gene TRBV4-3 combines with J gene TRBJ2-5; 9 bases are a match to TRBD2. The better agreement between TRBJ2-7 and the DNA end casts doubt on the J call. CDR3 size: 17 residues. CDR1 LGHNA and CDR2 YSLEER come from the germline V gene. The chain's CDR3 is CASSQDSGTSPSYEQYF. DNA of the CDR3: TGCGCCAGCAGCCAAGATTCCGGGACTAGCCCATCCTACGAGCAGTACTTC.

This clone is a singleton in its sample. The chain is built from TRBV11-3 and TRBJ2-2, with D unresolved. The CDR3 sequence is 12 residues long. The V end was cut by 4 bases, the J end by 6 bases, with 6 bases between. Germline-derived CDR1 and CDR2 are SGHNT and YENEEA. CDR3 in DNA: TGTGCCAGCAGCTCTACCGCCGGGGAGCTGTTTTTT. It is translated as CASSSTAGELFF.

This clone has only one observation. The V call is TRBV19, the J call TRBJ1-1; tentatively, D is TRBD1 (5 bases). The CDR3 has 14 amino acids. Germline V gene sequence: CDR1 LNHDA, CDR2 SQIVND (reference sequence). V was pared by 4 bases and J by 5 bases, with 14 bases between. CDR3 in DNA: TGTGCCAGTAGTACGGGCCCAGGGAGGACTGAAGCTTTCTTT. This sequence encodes CASSTGPGRTEAFF.

The chain uses TRBV27 and TRBJ2-7; TRBD1 matches 8 bases. The length of the CDR3 is 16 residues. With 5 bases clipped from V and 3 bases from J, the junction kept 12 bases outside the gene matches. Germline loops: CDR1 MNHEY, CDR2 SMNVEV (reference sequence). The CDR3, as DNA: TGTGCCAGCAGTCCCTCTCAGGGGGCATGGGTCTACGAGCAGTACTTC. It is translated as CASSPSQGAWVYEQYF.

This clone has only one observation. At one end the junction does not follow the germline gene, possibly because of a read error. J is TRBJ2-3 and V is TRBV2; D perhaps matches TRBD1 (5 bases). Germline V gene data show CDR1 as SNHLY and CDR2 as FYNNEI. The CDR3 length is 15 residues. For the CDR3, the DNA is TGTGCCAGCAGTGAAGCGGGGCTTTCCACAGGTACGCAGTATTTT. Its protein is CASSEAGLSTGTQYF. The full variable domain, with the rest looked up from reference TRBV2 and TRBJ2-3, is EPEVTQTPSHQVTQMGQEVILRCVPISNHLYFYWYRQILGQKVEFLVSFYNNEISEKSEIFDDQFSVERPDGSNFTLKIRSTKLEDSAMYFCASSEAGLSTGTQYFGPGTRLTVL.

The chain joins TRBV28 to TRBJ1-1; 7 bases match TRBD1. The V gene end was trimmed by 7 bases and the J gene end by 4 bases; junction bases not matched to a gene: 12. This CDR3 has 15 amino acids. Germline values: CDR1 MDHEN, CDR2 SYDVKM. The CDR3 region has the DNA TGTGCCAGCAACCCCTACTATGGGACAGCCACTGAAGCTTTCTTT. Translating gives CASNPYYGTATEAFF.

CDR3: CASSTGTEVEQYF. CDR3 bases: TGCGCCAGCAGCACCGGGACAGAAGTCGAGCAGTACTTC. The V call is TRBV5-1, the J call TRBJ2-7; 7 bases are shared with TRBD1. Trimming took 4 bases from V and 6 from J; bases not matched to a gene: 7. Germline CDR1 reads SGHRS; CDR2 reads YFSETQ. The CDR3 runs to 13 residues.

This clone was seen more than once but under ten times. This chain joins TRBV30 and TRBJ2-1, with 8 bases fitting TRBD2. Germline trimming cut 0 bases from V and 9 bases from J; bases unmatched to any gene: 10. The germline gives CDR1 GTSNPN, CDR2 SVGIG (reference sequence). The CDR3 spans 15 residues. Written as DNA, the CDR3 is TGTGCCTGGAGTGTACTGTCCGCGGGAGGTGGTGAGCAGTTCTTC. Its protein is CAWSVLSAGGGEQFF. Complete variable domain (other parts from reference TRBV30 and TRBJ2-1): SQTIHQWPATLVQPVGSPLSLECTVEGTSNPNLYWYRQAAGRGLQLLFYSVGIGQISSEVPQNLSASRPQDRQFILSSKKLLLSDSGFYLCAWSVLSAGGGEQFFGPGTRLTVL.

The genes are TRBV5-5 and TRBJ2-7, with 8 bases that match TRBD2. Germline assignment: CDR1 SGHKS and CDR2 YYEKEE (reference sequence). This CDR3 has 17 amino acids. V was pared by 4 bases and J by 0 bases, with 12 bases of the junction left unmatched. The CDR3 loop reads CASSPLIAGSPSYEQYF. For the CDR3, the DNA is TGTGCCAGCAGCCCCCTAATAGCGGGGTCGCCCTCCTACGAGCAGTACTTC.

This clone was found a few times. The V and J genes are TRBV11-2 and TRBJ1-2, with 8 bases identical to TRBD1. Germline V gene lookup returns CDR1 SGHAT and CDR2 FQNNGV. The CDR3 covers 14 residues. J lost 4 bases, V lost 2 bases, and 3 bases had no gene match. As DNA, the CDR3 is TGTGCCAGCAGCTTAAACAGGGGGGCCTATGGCTACACCTTC. Translation gives CASSLNRGAYGYTF.

J is TRBJ2-7 and V is TRBV9; 7 bases are shared with TRBD2. The CDR3 consists of 14 residues. Germline lookup yields CDR1 SGDLS and CDR2 YYNGEE. Unmatched junction bases numbered 2, after V lost 0 bases and J lost 2 bases. The CDR3 DNA reads TGTGCCAGCAGCGTAGACAGCGGGGCCTACGAGCAGTACTTC. Amino acid sequence: CASSVDSGAYEQYF.

The chain carries TRBV7-3 and TRBJ1-1; 10 bases line up with TRBD1. CDR1 and CDR2 (germline): SGHTA, FQGTGA. The CDR3 sequence is 16 residues long. V dropped 3 bases and J dropped 5; count of bases not matched to a gene: 9. CDR3 region: CASSLTGGPLRTEAFF. The CDR3 DNA reads as TGTGCCAGCAGCTTGACAGGGGGCCCCTTAAGGACTGAAGCTTTCTTT.

This chain joins TRBV6-5 and TRBJ1-4, with no clear D. The CDR3 is 13 residues long. Germline V gene data show CDR1 as MNHEY and CDR2 as SVGAGI. The germline V and J ends were trimmed by 8 bases and 4 bases, with 11 bases remaining between them. For the CDR3, the DNA is TGTGCCAGCTCATCGGGTGATAATGAAAAACTGTTTTTT. It encodes CASSSGDNEKLFF.

The chain is built from TRBV13 and TRBJ2-7; D is ambiguous. Trimming shortened V by 0 bases and J by 4 bases, and 7 bases separated the two germline ends. The CDR3 consists of 13 residues. Germline V gene sequence: CDR1 PRHDT, CDR2 FYEKMQ (reference sequence). The CDR3 loop reads CASSLGRLYEQYF. CDR3 nucleotides: TGTGCCAGCAGCTTAGGGCGGTTATACGAGCAGTACTTC.

This chain links TRBV7-3 with TRBJ2-3, with D possibly TRBD2 on 6 matching bases. This CDR3 is built from 17 residues. The germline V and J ends were trimmed by 6 bases and 2 bases, with 21 bases remaining between them. Per the germline V gene, CDR1 is SGHTA and CDR2 is FQGTGA. The CDR3 loop reads CASRPSPGTSPTDTQYF. The CDR3, as DNA: TGTGCCAGCAGACCGAGCCCCGGGACTTCACCCACAGATACGCAGTATTTT. The full variable domain, rest sourced from reference TRBV7-3 and TRBJ2-3, is GAGVSQTPSNKVTEKGKYVELRCDPISGHTALYWYRQSLGQGPEFLIYFQGTGAADDSGLPNDRFFAVRPEGSVSTLKIQRTERGDSAVYLCASRPSPGTSPTDTQYFGPGTRLTVL.

This clone occurred a few times. The genes are TRBV4-3 and TRBJ1-2; 8 bases agree with TRBD1. This CDR3 contains 16 residues. The V segment lost 0 bases and the J segment 6 bases; nucleotides outside the gene matches: 9. Germline values: CDR1 LGHNA, CDR2 YSLEER. This CDR3 reads CASSQDKGQGANGYTF. In DNA, the CDR3 is TGCGCCAGCAGCCAAGATAAAGGGCAGGGGGCCAATGGCTACACCTTC.

V and J are TRBV7-2 and TRBJ2-5, with D possibly matching TRBD1 (6 bases). The CDR3 has 14 residues. Germline CDR1 and CDR2: SGHTA and FQGNSA. V was shortened by 1 base and J by 5 bases, with 11 bases between the two germline ends. CDR3 coding DNA: TGTGCCAGCAGCTTAGGGGGGCTGGGGGAGACCCAGTACTTC. It encodes CASSLGGLGETQYF.

This clone was found once. Other DNA sequences within the sample encode an identical CDR3. This sequence joins TRBV6-6 and TRBJ2-7; possibly TRBD2 for D (6 bases). CDR1 is MNHNY and CDR2 is SVGAGI in the germline V gene (reference sequence). This CDR3 comprises 13 residues. V was trimmed by 2 bases and J by 1 base, leaving 6 bases between them. The CDR3 DNA sequence: TGTGCCAGCAGTTACGGGACTTCCTACGAGCAGTACTTC. Protein product: CASSYGTSYEQYF.

This clone was counted a few times. V and J are TRBV30 and TRBJ2-3, with D unresolved. Germline CDR1 reads GTSNPN; CDR2 reads SVGIG (reference sequence). The CDR3 length is 11 residues. The ends were cut back, 5 bases at V and 7 bases at J, with 10 bases in the middle. CDR3: CAWRALYTQYF. The CDR3, as DNA: TGTGCCTGGCGAGCGCTGTATACGCAGTATTTT.

There are a few counts of this clone. This rearrangement joins TRBV6-5 to TRBJ1-5; possible D gene TRBD1, 5 bases. Trimming took off 6 bases at V and 1 base at J, with 13 bases between the two ends. Germline loops: CDR1 MNHEY, CDR2 SVGAGI. There are 15 residues in the CDR3. The chain's CDR3 is CASSLDRGSNQPQHF. CDR3 sequence (DNA): TGTGCCAGCAGCCTCGATAGGGGAAGCAATCAGCCCCAGCATTTT.

This clone was counted a single time. The V call is TRBV6-5, the J call TRBJ1-1, with 9 bases aligning to TRBD1. CDR3 length equals 13 residues. CDR1 and CDR2 from the germline V gene are MNHEY and SVGAGI. The V and J ends lost 4 bases and 7 bases, in that order; junction bases with no gene match: 4. CDR3 in DNA: TGTGCCAGCAGTTCCGGGACAGGGTTTGAAGCTTTCTTT. As protein: CASSSGTGFEAFF.

This clone was observed a single time. V usage is TRBV5-1 and J usage is TRBJ1-4; possible D gene TRBD1, 5 bases. Germline CDR1 is SGHRS and CDR2 is YFSETQ. The germline V and J ends were trimmed by 7 bases and 0 bases, with 16 bases remaining between them. This CDR3 has 16 amino acids. Here the CDR3 reads CASRPGHQATNEKLFF. The DNA of the CDR3 is TGCGCCAGCCGTCCCGGACACCAAGCAACTAATGAAAAACTGTTTTTT. The whole variable domain, filled in from reference TRBV5-1 and TRBJ1-4, reads KAGVTQTPRYLIKTRGQQVTLSCSPISGHRSVSWYQQTPGQGLQFLFEYFSETQRNKGNFPGRFSGRQFSNSRSEMNVSTLELGDSALYLCASRPGHQATNEKLFFGSGTQLSVL.

This chain connects TRBV27 to TRBJ2-7; TRBD2 matches at 7 bases. With V trimmed by 5 bases and J by 2 bases, 3 bases remained unmatched. This CDR3 has 13 residues. CDR1 and CDR2 (germline): MNHEY, SMNVEV (reference sequence). The CDR3 region has the DNA TGTGCCAGCAGTGTAGGACTAGCCTACGAGCAGTACTTC. Its translation: CASSVGLAYEQYF.